This paragraph covers one T cell receptor (beta chain) sequence. Its antigen is unidentified. CDR1 and CDR2 (germline): MNHNY, SVGAGI (reference sequence). The CDR3 contains 15 residues. Trimming took 6 bases from V and 0 from J, leaving 12 bases between them. This entry comes from a study of OX40 agonist ivuxolimab in advanced cancers. Study overall: Patients were given ivuxolimab, an antibody that agonizes OX40 (CD134). Notes on the study in general: Expanded clones belonging to CD8+ T cells outnumbered, on average, those of CD4+.

TCRdb's table, derived via immunoSEQ multiplex PCR, lists solely in-frame clones and lacks some. This table has tens of thousands of clones, 80% to 90% appearing once. The clonotype originates from an adult with an advanced solid tumor such as melanoma, head and neck, liver or kidney cancer. The source was CD4+ or CD8+ T cells sorted from blood, collected in a trial of the OX40 agonist ivuxolimab. The chain uses TRBV6-6 and TRBJ1-5; a weak D match, TRBD1 (5 bases). Written as DNA, the CDR3 is TGTGCCAGCAGCAACCGACAGTATAGCAATCAGCCCCAGCATTTT. Protein sequence: CASSNRQYSNQPQHF.